The 30 T cell receptor beta chains below come from one sample, sequenced in a study of T cell responses to AZD1222 COVID-19 vaccine. Profiling relied on immunoSEQ multiplex PCR, and the TCRdb table lists in-frame clones only, not all of them. This repertoire shows roughly 170,000 clones, approximately 86% found once; its top ten account for approximately 0.49%. Sequenced material: peripheral blood, taken on day 0 of AZD1222 vaccination. The receptors were sampled from an adult in good health.

J is TRBJ1-2 and V is TRBV5-1; D might be TRBD1 (5 bases). The V gene lost 0 bases and the J gene lost 4 bases, with 19 bases spanning the gap. The CDR3 consists of 17 residues. Germline V gene data show CDR1 as SGHRS and CDR2 as YFSETQ. CDR3 DNA: TGCGCCAGCAGCTTGGGGTACAGGCCTTCGACTCCCTATGGCTACACCTTC. It is translated as CASSLGYRPSTPYGYTF.

CDR3 sequence reads: CASSQDALAGDTQYF. The CDR3 DNA is TGTGCCAGCAGCCAAGATGCCCTAGCGGGGGATACGCAGTATTTT. The chain carries TRBV4-2 and TRBJ2-3, with 9 bases fitting TRBD2. The CDR3 is made up of 15 amino acids. V shed 0 bases, J shed 6 bases, and the junction held 4 bases outside the gene matches. Germline V CDR1 and CDR2: LGHNA, YNFKEQ.

The chain has TRBV7-2 and TRBJ1-2; D is unclear. This CDR3 contains 13 residues. Germline CDR1 and CDR2: SGHTA and FQGNSA. Trimming took off 5 bases at V and 8 bases at J, with 15 bases between the two ends. The CDR3 loop reads CASSLKEGGGYTF. The CDR3 nucleotides read TGTGCCAGCAGCCTCAAGGAGGGAGGAGGCTACACCTTC.

There are many counts of this clone. Other DNA sequences within the sample encode an identical CDR3. The gene calls are TRBV12-3 or TRBV12-4 and TRBJ1-1, with D unresolved. The CDR3 totals 12 residues. Trimming cost V 0 bases and J 5 bases, with 4 bases left between them. This chain's CDR3 is CASSLAGTEAFF. CDR3 bases: TGTGCCAGCAGTTTAGCAGGGACTGAAGCTTTCTTT.

This sequence joins TRBV5-4 and TRBJ2-3; no firm D call. Trimming cost V 5 bases and J 10 bases, with 14 bases left between them. The CDR3 sequence is 12 residues long. Germline V CDR1 and CDR2: SGHNT, YYREEE (reference sequence). The CDR3 sequence: CASRAPDTAQYF. For the CDR3, the DNA is TGTGCCAGCAGGGCCCCCGACACCGCGCAGTATTTT.

Worth noting for this clone: Other nucleotide sequences in the sample specify the same CDR3. The chain is built from TRBV5-1 and TRBJ1-5, with 8 nucleotides matching TRBD1. The CDR3 sequence is 16 residues long. Unmatched junction bases numbered 2, after V lost 0 bases and J lost 0 bases. Germline V gene data show CDR1 as SGHRS and CDR2 as YFSETQ. The CDR3 reads CASSLGDRSSNQPQHF. The CDR3 region has the DNA TGCGCCAGCAGCTTGGGGGACAGGAGTAGCAATCAGCCCCAGCATTTT.

V gene TRBV21-1 combines with J gene TRBJ2-7; TRBD1, as called in the table, went unchecked against the DNA. TRBV21-1 is a pseudogene. The CDR3 length is 17 residues. The CDR3 protein is CASSLRKAGTGAYEQYF. DNA for the CDR3: TGTGCCAGCAGCCTTCGTAAAGCCGGGACAGGAGCGTACGAGCAGTACTTC.

The rearrangement uses TRBV9 and TRBJ1-4; D call uncertain. The CDR3 consists of 14 residues. Trimming pared 0 bases from V and 6 bases from J, leaving 9 bases between. Germline V gives CDR1 SGDLS, CDR2 YYNGEE. CDR3 DNA: TGTGCCAGCAGCGTAGCCAGCGGCCATGAAAAACTGTTTTTT. It yields the protein CASSVASGHEKLFF. Based on the CDR3 plus reference TRBV9 and TRBJ1-4, the full variable domain is DSGVTQTPKHLITATGQRVTLRCSPRSGDLSVYWYQQSLDQGLQFLIQYYNGEERAKGNILERFSAQQFPDLHSELNLSSLELGDSALYFCASSVASGHEKLFFGSGTQLSVL.

This chain links TRBV28 with TRBJ2-7, with 8 bases fitting TRBD1. Per germline, CDR1 MDHEN and CDR2 SYDVKM. The CDR3 is 13 amino acids. V was clipped by 11 bases and J by 4 bases; unmatched bases: 10. The CDR3 nucleotides read TGTGCCTCCTCCTCAGGACAGGGTTACGAGCAGTACTTC. Its translation: CASSSGQGYEQYF.

The chain joins TRBV25-1 to TRBJ2-1; D is undetermined. Germline assignment: CDR1 MGHDK and CDR2 SYGVNS. The length of the CDR3 is 16 residues. Trimming took off 5 bases at V and 0 bases at J, with 14 bases between the two ends. CDR3 amino acids: CASSPPGSSSYNEQFF. The CDR3 region has the DNA TGTGCCAGCAGTCCCCCCGGCTCCAGCTCCTACAATGAGCAGTTCTTC.

The V gene is TRBV9, the J gene TRBJ1-2, with D unresolved. Trimming stripped 3 bases from V and 4 bases from J, with 19 bases between. This CDR3 is built from 16 residues. Germline values: CDR1 SGDLS, CDR2 YYNGEE. The CDR3: CASSASPQVGSYGYTF. The CDR3 coding sequence is TGTGCCAGCAGCGCCTCCCCCCAGGTGGGGTCCTATGGCTACACCTTC.

The J gene is TRBJ1-5, the V gene TRBV7-8, with D perhaps matching TRBD1 (6 bases). The germline V gene encodes CDR1 SGHVS and CDR2 FQNEAQ. The CDR3 consists of 16 residues. V lost 1 base to trimming and J lost 2 bases, with 12 bases between them. CDR3 sequence (DNA): TGTGCCAGCAGCTTAGATAACAGGGTTCGCAATCAGCCCCAGCATTTT. Amino acids: CASSLDNRVRNQPQHF.

This chain links TRBV19 with TRBJ1-5, with TRBD1 identical over 7 bases. The CDR3 has 13 residues. Trimming cost V 4 bases and J 6 bases; bases outside gene matches: 3. The germline CDR1 and CDR2 sequences are LNHDA and SQIVND (reference sequence). The CDR3 DNA is TGTGCCAGTAGTAAACAGGGGACTCAGCCCCAGCATTTT. Its protein product is CASSKQGTQPQHF.

This clone was seen once. The chain is built from TRBV2 and TRBJ1-5; D is possibly TRBD1 (5 bases). The CDR3 covers 15 residues. Trimming cost V 4 bases and J 4 bases, with 14 bases left between them. CDR1 is SNHLY, CDR2 FYNNEI, per germline. The DNA for the CDR3 is TGTGCCAGCAGTGCGACAGCCCAACCAAATCAGCCCCAGCATTTT. Translation gives CASSATAQPNQPQHF. The full variable domain, completed using reference TRBV2 and TRBJ1-5, is EPEVTQTPSHQVTQMGQEVILRCVPISNHLYFYWYRQILGQKVEFLVSFYNNEISEKSEIFDDQFSVERPDGSNFTLKIRSTKLEDSAMYFCASSATAQPNQPQHFGDGTRLSIL.

The rearrangement links TRBV7-2 to TRBJ1-5; D not certain. This CDR3 is 14 amino acids long. Germline CDR1 SGHTA, CDR2 FQGNSA. Trimming stripped 7 bases from V and 2 bases from J, with 12 bases between. DNA for the CDR3: TGTGCCAGCAACGGACGGGGAGGCAATCAGCCCCAGCATTTT. This gives the protein CASNGRGGNQPQHF.

The V gene is TRBV6-5, the J gene TRBJ2-2; TRBD1 matches 8 bases. Germline V gives CDR1 MNHEY, CDR2 SVGAGI. V was pared by 0 bases and J by 9 bases, with 3 bases of the junction left unmatched. This CDR3 region has 14 residues. The CDR3 region has the DNA TGTGCCAGCAGTTACTCCCGGACAGGGTGGGAGCTGTTTTTT. This sequence encodes CASSYSRTGWELFF.

The chain combines TRBV27 with TRBJ2-1, with no clear D. Germline lookup yields CDR1 MNHEY and CDR2 SMNVEV (reference sequence). The CDR3 loop spans 13 amino acids. V lost 3 bases and J 4 bases, leaving 7 bases between the germline ends. Here the CDR3 DNA reads TGTGCCAGCAGTTTTGAAGGATACAATGAGCAGTTCTTC. It specifies CASSFEGYNEQFF.

This chain uses TRBV28 with TRBJ2-7; D possibly corresponds to TRBD2 (6 bases). The germline gives CDR1 MDHEN, CDR2 SYDVKM. V lost 5 bases to trimming and J lost 7 bases, with 12 bases between them. This CDR3 is built from 12 residues. CDR3 sequence (DNA): TGTGCCAGCAGTCGGCCGGCGGGGGAGCAGTACTTC. Translating it yields CASSRPAGEQYF. The full variable domain, in which reference TRBV28 and TRBJ2-7 provide the parts outside the CDR3, is DVKVTQSSRYLVKRTGEKVFLECVQDMDHENMFWYRQDPGLGLRLIYFSYDVKMKEKGDIPEGYSVSREKKERFSLILESASTNQTSMYLCASSRPAGEQYFGPGTRLTVT.

The chain recombines TRBV15 with TRBJ2-2; tentative D call: TRBD1 (6 bases). The length of the CDR3 is 17 residues. Germline CDR1 LNHNV, CDR2 YYDKDF (reference sequence). Trimming pared 1 base from V and 4 bases from J, leaving 16 bases between. The chain's CDR3 is CATSRVRGSGITGELFF. DNA of the CDR3: TGTGCCACCAGCAGAGTTAGGGGGTCGGGAATCACCGGGGAGCTGTTTTTT.

This chain joins TRBV7-9 and TRBJ2-7; TRBD1 agrees at 7 bases. Germline V gene data show CDR1 as SEHNR and CDR2 as FQNEAQ (reference sequence). This CDR3 has 14 residues. The V segment lost 2 bases and the J segment 4 bases; nucleotides outside the gene matches: 5. The CDR3 DNA sequence: TGTGCCAGCAGCTTACGACAGGGACAGTACGAGCAGTACTTC. Encoded protein: CASSLRQGQYEQYF.

The chain combines TRBV30 with TRBJ1-5; the match to TRBD1 covers 7 bases. V lost 2 bases to trimming and J lost 5 bases; unmatched junction nucleotides: 6. The CDR3 contains 14 residues. Per germline, CDR1 GTSNPN and CDR2 SVGIG (reference sequence). The CDR3 loop reads CAWSRQGIDQPQHF. The DNA of the CDR3 is TGTGCCTGGAGTCGACAGGGTATCGATCAGCCCCAGCATTTT.

V gene TRBV14 combines with J gene TRBJ1-1; D call uncertain. The CDR3 length is 13 residues. V was trimmed by 4 bases and J by 0 bases, leaving 6 bases between them. Germline V gene sequence: CDR1 SGHDN, CDR2 FVKESK. The CDR3 loop reads CASSPRLNTEAFF. The CDR3 nucleotides are TGTGCCAGCAGCCCCAGATTGAACACTGAAGCTTTCTTT.

The CDR3 DNA sequence: TGTGCCACCAGCGGGGAAGGGGCGGAGACCCAGTACTTC. Translation: CATSGEGAETQYF. V gene TRBV15 combines with J gene TRBJ2-5, with D possibly TRBD1 on 5 matching bases. Germline assignment: CDR1 LNHNV and CDR2 YYDKDF (reference sequence). Deletions cut 5 bases from V and 5 bases from J, with 12 bases between. This CDR3 contains 13 residues.

The chain carries TRBV9 and TRBJ1-3; D ambiguous. The V and J ends lost 0 bases and 1 base respectively, with 11 bases between them. Germline lookup yields CDR1 SGDLS and CDR2 YYNGEE. This CDR3 spans 16 amino acids. For the CDR3, the DNA is TGTGCCAGCAGCGTAGCTACGGGCCTATCTGGAAACACCATATATTTT. Protein sequence: CASSVATGLSGNTIYF.

This chain links TRBV19 with TRBJ2-2; 9 bases match TRBD1. Germline V gene data show CDR1 as LNHDA and CDR2 as SQIVND (reference sequence). This CDR3 region has 18 residues. With V trimmed by 7 bases and J by 4 bases, 16 bases remained unmatched. DNA for the CDR3: TGTGCCAGTACGGAAACAGGGGGCAGCACCGCGCCCACCGGGGAGCTGTTTTTT. Protein sequence: CASTETGGSTAPTGELFF.

This chain's CDR3 is CASSLRGDRWEGGYTF. CDR3 in DNA: TGTGCCAGCAGCTTAAGGGGCGACAGGTGGGAGGGCGGCTACACCTTC. The chain employs TRBV11-2 and TRBJ1-2; weak D call: TRBD1 (6 bases). The CDR3 extends over 16 amino acids. The germline V gene has CDR1 SGHAT and CDR2 FQNNGV. Trimming cost V 2 bases and J 8 bases, with 21 bases left between them.

This clone came up a few times. The J gene is TRBJ1-1, the V gene TRBV9; TRBD1 is a possible D gene (5 bases). V was clipped by 5 bases and J by 8 bases, with 13 bases between them. The CDR3 extends over 12 amino acids. Germline CDR1 is SGDLS and CDR2 is YYNGEE. CDR3 in amino acids: CASSGTANEAFF. In DNA form, the CDR3 reads TGTGCCAGCAGTGGGACGGCTAACGAAGCTTTCTTT.

The rearrangement links TRBV7-6 to TRBJ2-1; 8 bases match TRBD1. The ends lost 0 bases at V and 3 bases at J; junction bases unmatched: 1. This CDR3 spans 15 amino acids. The germline gives CDR1 SGHVS, CDR2 FNYEAQ. Here the CDR3 reads CASSLADRVYNEQFF. Here the CDR3 DNA reads TGTGCCAGCAGCTTAGCGGACAGGGTCTACAATGAGCAGTTCTTC. Full variable domain (remainder filled in from reference TRBV7-6 and TRBJ2-1): GAGVSQSPRYKVTKRGQDVALRCDPISGHVSLYWYRQALGQGPEFLTYFNYEAQQDKSGLPNDRFSAERPEGSISTLTIQRTEQRDSAMYRCASSLADRVYNEQFFGPGTRLTVL.

The chain employs TRBV3-1 (or the pseudogene TRBV3-2) and TRBJ1-1, with D possibly being TRBD1 (6 bases). Germline V lookup: CDR1 LGHDT, CDR2 YNNKEL (reference sequence). V lost 5 bases to trimming and J lost 1 base, with 14 bases between them. This CDR3 has 15 amino acids. CDR3 nucleotides: TGTGCCAGCAGCTCACAGGGCAATTGGAACACTGAAGCTTTCTTT. Its translation is CASSSQGNWNTEAFF.

The chain links TRBV3-1 (or the pseudogene TRBV3-2) to TRBJ2-1; D remains ambiguous. The germline CDR1 and CDR2 sequences are LGHDT and YNNKEL (reference sequence). V was shortened by 2 bases and J by 4 bases, with 9 bases between the two germline ends. The CDR3 totals 14 residues. In DNA, the CDR3 is TGTGCCAGCAGCCAAACAAGCGCTTACAATGAGCAGTTCTTC. Translating gives CASSQTSAYNEQFF.